The 21 T cell receptor beta chains listed next were all sequenced from one sample in a study of T cells in localized non-small cell lung cancer. Sequenced by immunoSEQ multiplex PCR; TCRdb stores in-frame clones only, minus some. The data hold around 31,000 clones, with about 88% observed a single time. The sample here was peripheral blood, taken before any cancer treatment. The receptors were sampled from a female donor of 60 years or more with stage I lung adenocarcinoma.

This sequence joins TRBV29-1 and TRBJ2-1; no reliable D call. The V gene's germline CDR1 is SQVTM and CDR2 ANQGSEA. The CDR3 has 11 amino acids. V was cut by 4 bases and J by 5 bases, with 6 bases left in between. The CDR3 region is CSVVENNEQFF. DNA of the CDR3: TGCAGCGTTGTGGAGAACAATGAGCAGTTCTTC.

The chain links TRBV30 to TRBJ1-5; D ambiguous. Trimming took 1 base from V and 0 from J, leaving 7 bases between them. The CDR3 is 14 residues long. Germline-derived CDR1 and CDR2 are GTSNPN and SVGIG (reference sequence). CDR3 coding DNA: TGTGCCTGGAGTGAACCAGCTAGCAATCAGCCCCAGCATTTT. This codes for CAWSEPASNQPQHF.

This chain joins TRBV30 and TRBJ1-2, with TRBD1 as a possible D gene (6 bases). Germline assignment: CDR1 GTSNPN and CDR2 SVGIG (reference sequence). The V end was cut by 7 bases, the J end by 4 bases, with 13 bases between. CDR3 length equals 12 residues. The CDR3 bases are TGTGCCTTACTAACAGGGACCTATGGCTACACCTTC. It specifies CALLTGTYGYTF.

CDR3 DNA: TGTGCCAGCAGCAACGGGGACTACCTATCACCGTACGAGCAGTACTTC. Its protein product is CASSNGDYLSPYEQYF. This chain links TRBV21-1 with TRBJ2-7; the DNA was not compared with TRBD2, the D call given in the table. TRBV21-1 is marked as a pseudogene. This CDR3 is built from 16 residues.

This chain links TRBV7-9 with TRBJ1-2; TRBD1 matches 8 bases. The CDR3 spans 15 residues. Germline CDR1 and CDR2: SEHNR and FQNEAQ (reference sequence). Trimming cost V 0 bases and J 4 bases; bases outside gene matches: 4. The CDR3 sequence: CASSLAGTGAYGYTF. The CDR3 DNA is TGTGCCAGCAGCTTAGCGGGGACAGGCGCCTATGGCTACACCTTC.

This clone turned up a few times. The rearrangement uses TRBV5-1 and TRBJ2-7, with D unclear. Germline values: CDR1 SGHRS, CDR2 YFSETQ. CDR3 size: 12 residues. V gave up 1 base and J gave up 3 bases, with 5 bases separating them. CDR3 region: CASSLIGYEQYF. CDR3 nucleotide sequence: TGCGCCAGCAGCTTGATAGGCTACGAGCAGTACTTC. Filled out from reference TRBV5-1 and TRBJ2-7, the complete variable domain reads KAGVTQTPRYLIKTRGQQVTLSCSPISGHRSVSWYQQTPGQGLQFLFEYFSETQRNKGNFPGRFSGRQFSNSRSEMNVSTLELGDSALYLCASSLIGYEQYFGPGTRLTVT.

This chain connects TRBV5-1 to TRBJ2-1, with D possibly matching TRBD1 (6 bases). CDR3 length equals 14 residues. V was pared by 2 bases and J by 2 bases, with 8 bases between. Germline CDR1 reads SGHRS; CDR2 reads YFSETQ. CDR3 nucleotides: TGCGCCAGCAGCTTCCAGGGGCCCTACAATGAGCAGTTCTTC. As protein: CASSFQGPYNEQFF.

The table lists this clone with a few counts. The chain is built from TRBV20-1 and TRBJ2-5, with no clear D. The CDR3 consists of 10 residues. Trimming removed 6 bases at V and 9 bases at J, with 11 bases between. Germline V gives CDR1 DFQATT, CDR2 SNEGSKA (reference sequence). CDR3 loop: CSAKPGAQYF. Here the CDR3 DNA reads TGCAGTGCGAAGCCGGGTGCCCAGTACTTC.

V and J are TRBV5-5 and TRBJ2-5, with D possibly being TRBD2 (5 bases). V was trimmed by 0 bases and J by 5 bases, leaving 11 bases between them. Germline values: CDR1 SGHKS, CDR2 YYEKEE (reference sequence). The CDR3 runs 14 residues. The CDR3 sequence: CASSLVGGRETQYF. The CDR3 bases are TGTGCCAGCAGCTTGGTCGGAGGAAGGGAGACCCAGTACTTC.

This clone came up once. The rearrangement uses TRBV5-1 and TRBJ2-3; TRBD2 matches 8 bases. Germline trimming cut 4 bases from V and 3 bases from J; bases unmatched to any gene: 10. The germline CDR1 and CDR2 sequences are SGHRS and YFSETQ. This CDR3 spans 16 amino acids. This CDR3 reads CASSGVSGILTDTQYF. In DNA form, the CDR3 reads TGCGCCAGCAGCGGGGTTAGCGGGATACTTACAGATACGCAGTATTTT.

This clone was detected only a few times. This rearrangement joins TRBV7-8 to TRBJ1-2; TRBD1 agrees at 11 bases. Trimming took 4 bases from V and 4 from J; bases not matched to a gene: 2. The germline gives CDR1 SGHVS, CDR2 FQNEAQ. There are 14 residues in the CDR3. CDR3 sequence (DNA): TGTGCCAGCAGCTCGGGACAGGGGGGCTATGGCTACACCTTC. Translated: CASSSGQGGYGYTF.

This chain uses TRBV4-1 with TRBJ2-2; D gene ambiguous. This CDR3 is 17 amino acids long. Germline V gene sequence: CDR1 MGHRA, CDR2 YSYEKL. V shed 1 base and J shed 2 bases, with 14 bases lying between them. This chain's CDR3 is CASSQVIWAPNTGELFF. As DNA, the CDR3 is TGCGCCAGCAGCCAAGTTATTTGGGCACCAAACACCGGGGAGCTGTTTTTT.

This clone was counted only a few times. The chain is built from TRBV5-1 and TRBJ2-2; 7 nucleotides agree with TRBD1. V lost 4 bases to trimming and J lost 0 bases; unmatched junction nucleotides: 9. Germline V CDR1 and CDR2: SGHRS, YFSETQ. The CDR3 sequence is 17 residues long. The CDR3 nucleotides are TGCGCCAGCAGCCTCATGGACAGGTCCCCGAACACCGGGGAGCTGTTTTTT. Translated, it gives CASSLMDRSPNTGELFF.

V is TRBV6-1 and J is TRBJ1-3, with D perhaps matching TRBD1 (5 bases). The CDR3 loop spans 13 amino acids. The V gene's germline CDR1 is MNHNS and CDR2 SASEGT. V was pared by 4 bases and J by 8 bases, with 12 bases between. CDR3 nucleotides: TGTGCCAGCAGTGGGGACTCGGGGGACACCATATATTTT. This encodes CASSGDSGDTIYF.

The table lists this clone with a few counts. In DNA form, the CDR3 reads TGTGCCACCAGCAGAGATTCAGGCGGACTGTTTTTT. It yields the protein CATSRDSGGLFF. The chain couples TRBV15 to TRBJ1-4, with D unclear. Germline assignment: CDR1 LNHNV and CDR2 YYDKDF (reference sequence). This CDR3 has 12 residues. V lost 0 bases and J lost 13, with 9 bases in between.

The rearrangement links TRBV11-2 to TRBJ2-1; 10 positions match TRBD2. CDR1 and CDR2 (germline): SGHAT, FQNNGV. Trimming at V came to 4 bases and at J to 2 bases, leaving 2 bases not matched to a gene. The CDR3 has 15 amino acids. CDR3 coding DNA: TGTGCCAGCAGCTCAACTAGCGGGACCTACAATGAGCAGTTCTTC. Translated: CASSSTSGTYNEQFF.

V is TRBV14 and J is TRBJ1-4; no reliable D call. Per the germline V gene, CDR1 is SGHDN and CDR2 is FVKESK. V shed 2 bases and J shed 0 bases, with 10 bases lying between them. The CDR3 runs 16 residues. CDR3 nucleotide sequence: TGTGCCAGCAGCCAACTCGGGGATGCAACTAATGAAAAACTGTTTTTT. Translated, it gives CASSQLGDATNEKLFF.

Concerning this clone: It is likely a read error, because the conserved phenylalanine at the end of the CDR3 is missing. V and J are TRBV11-1 and TRBJ2-7; 7 bases agree with TRBD2. V shed 3 bases, J shed 2 bases, and the junction held 4 bases outside the gene matches. The CDR3 runs 14 residues. From germline, CDR1 is SGHAT and CDR2 FQDESV (reference sequence). Here the CDR3 reads CASSFLAVTYEQYL. In nucleotides, the CDR3 is TGTGCCAGCAGCTTCCTAGCGGTGACCTACGAGCAGTACCTC.

In this sample, this clone turned up once. The rearrangement uses TRBV5-4 and TRBJ1-2; 7 bases fit TRBD1. This CDR3 comprises 15 residues. Per germline, CDR1 SGHNT and CDR2 YYREEE (reference sequence). The J segment lost 1 base and the V segment lost 0 bases, leaving 3 bases of the junction unmatched. The CDR3 reads CASSLGQGSNYGYTF. In DNA, the CDR3 is TGTGCCAGCAGCTTGGGACAGGGAAGTAACTATGGCTACACCTTC.

The gene calls are TRBV6-5 and TRBJ1-1, with D unresolved. From germline, CDR1 is MNHEY and CDR2 SVGAGI. Deletions cut 0 bases from V and 3 bases from J, with 8 bases between. This CDR3 is built from 14 residues. Here the CDR3 DNA reads TGTGCCAGCAGTTACTCCCGCAGCTACACTGAAGCTTTCTTT. Protein sequence: CASSYSRSYTEAFF.

The sample holds one count of this clone. The rearrangement links TRBV7-2 to TRBJ2-1; the match to TRBD1 covers 9 bases. Per germline, CDR1 SGHTA and CDR2 FQGNSA. V shed 4 bases and J 3 bases; nucleotides not matched to a gene: 7. The CDR3 spans 16 residues. The CDR3 nucleotides read TGTGCCAGCAGCTCCACAGGGGGCGCCGGCTACAATGAGCAGTTCTTC. It codes for CASSSTGGAGYNEQFF.